The 29 T cell receptor beta chains reported below all come from one sample, sequenced in a study of T cells in Graves' hyperthyroidism and ophthalmopathy. RNA transcripts were the template for amplifying TCR beta CDR3 regions. With the HTBI primer set, the TCR CDR3 went through a first round of RT-PCR. One entry per CDR3 protein, called by TCRdb with MiXCR from the multiplex PCR reads. The table shows some 320,000 distinct CDR3 sequences, with about 13% occurring only once. Sequencing was carried out using blood. The source of these receptors is a woman between 40 and 50 years old with Graves' ophthalmopathy.

The V gene is TRBV5-4, the J gene TRBJ1-1; D may be TRBD1 (6 bases). This CDR3 comprises 13 residues. The V gene lost 9 bases and the J gene lost 2 bases, with 14 bases spanning the gap. Germline V lookup: CDR1 SGHNT, CDR2 YYREEE (reference sequence). The CDR3 bases are TGTGCCACGAGCAGGGGTTTCAACACTGAAGCTTTCTTT. This encodes CATSRGFNTEAFF.

This clonotype was observed at least ten times. This chain uses TRBV28 with TRBJ1-1, with no clear D. There are 12 residues in the CDR3. V lost 3 bases and J lost 5, with 7 bases in between. The germline V gene encodes CDR1 MDHEN and CDR2 SYDVKM. The CDR3 region is CASSFVRTEAFF. DNA for the CDR3: TGTGCCAGCAGTTTTGTTCGTACTGAAGCTTTCTTT.

The chain recombines TRBV27 with TRBJ2-2, with D uncertain. Trimming took 6 bases from V and 5 from J, leaving 13 bases between them. CDR3 length equals 14 residues. Per germline, CDR1 MNHEY and CDR2 SMNVEV (reference sequence). CDR3 in DNA: TGTGCCAGCAGACTTTTATTGGAAACCGGGGAGCTGTTTTTT. Translating it yields CASRLLLETGELFF.

The sample holds many counts of this clonotype. This chain joins TRBV19 and TRBJ1-1; 9 bases align to TRBD1. Trimming cost V 6 bases and J 5 bases; bases outside gene matches: 4. Per germline, CDR1 LNHDA and CDR2 SQIVND (reference sequence). CDR3 length equals 13 residues. The CDR3 region is CASSGTGRTEAFF. The CDR3, as DNA: TGTGCCAGTAGCGGGACAGGGCGAACTGAAGCTTTCTTT.

This clonotype has ten or more counts. The chain employs TRBV12-3 or TRBV12-4 and TRBJ1-5; D is uncertain. Deletions cut 5 bases from V and 6 bases from J, with 14 bases between. The CDR3 covers 14 residues. CDR3 residues: CASSITGMGQPQHF. The CDR3 nucleotides read TGTGCCAGCAGTATTACGGGGATGGGTCAGCCCCAGCATTTT.

The V and J genes are TRBV5-1 and TRBJ2-1; D is uncertain. This CDR3 spans 15 amino acids. In germline, CDR1 is SGHRS, CDR2 YFSETQ. V lost 7 bases and J 0 bases, leaving 14 bases between the germline ends. CDR3 nucleotide sequence: TGCGCCAGCGCGAGTTCGGAGAGCTCCTACAATGAGCAGTTCTTC. Its protein is CASASSESSYNEQFF.

This clonotype was picked up many times. CDR3: CASSEGREGDTEAFF. The CDR3 DNA reads TGTGCCAGCAGTGAAGGTCGGGAGGGAGACACTGAAGCTTTCTTT. This chain connects TRBV6-1 to TRBJ1-1; D is uncertain. The V and J ends lost 1 base and 3 bases respectively, with 12 bases between them. The germline V gene has CDR1 MNHNS and CDR2 SASEGT. The CDR3 covers 15 residues.

This clonotype was seen many times. The V and J genes are TRBV6-1 and TRBJ2-5, with D perhaps TRBD1 (6 bases). This CDR3 has 14 residues. V was cut by 6 bases and J by 2 bases, with 13 bases left in between. Germline V gene sequence: CDR1 MNHNS, CDR2 SASEGT. The CDR3 nucleotides are TGTGCCAGCAGCAAGAACAGGGTTCAAGAGACCCAGTACTTC. Protein product: CASSKNRVQETQYF.

The sample holds a few counts of this clonotype. This rearrangement joins TRBV4-1 to TRBJ2-3; 7 nucleotides line up with TRBD1. The DNA end is a closer match to TRBJ1-5, so the J assignment may be wrong. Germline values: CDR1 MGHRA, CDR2 YSYEKL. The CDR3 runs to 15 residues. In DNA form, the CDR3 reads TGCGCCAGCAGCCTAGAAGCTCGTGGGACAGATACGCAGCATTTT. Encoded protein: CASSLEARGTDTQHF.

Many counts were recorded for this clonotype. The J gene is TRBJ2-2, the V gene TRBV6-1; D might be TRBD2 (6 bases). V dropped 5 bases and J dropped 7 bases, with 14 bases sitting between them. Per germline, CDR1 MNHNS and CDR2 SASEGT. The CDR3 is 14 residues long. The CDR3 sequence is CASSTGRRGGELFF. The CDR3 DNA follows: TGTGCCAGCAGTACGGGGCGGAGGGGCGGGGAGCTGTTTTTT.

The chain is built from TRBV5-1 and TRBJ1-1; 9 bases line up with TRBD1. J was trimmed by 3 bases and V by 4 bases; bases with no gene match: 25. CDR3 length: 21 residues. Germline CDR1 and CDR2: SGHRS and YFSETQ. Written as DNA, the CDR3 is TGCGCCAGCAGCGTCCGACCTGACAGGGGGACGCGTTTTGGGTTGGACACTGAAGCTTTCTTT. Its translation is CASSVRPDRGTRFGLDTEAFF.

This clonotype was counted many times. V gene TRBV5-1 combines with J gene TRBJ1-1; D is possibly TRBD1 (6 bases). Trimming cost V 0 bases and J 1 base, with 7 bases left between them. This CDR3 is 14 amino acids long. In germline, CDR1 is SGHRS, CDR2 YFSETQ. The CDR3 sequence: CASSLATGNTEAFF. The CDR3 region has the DNA TGCGCCAGCAGCTTGGCGACAGGGAACACTGAAGCTTTCTTT.

In its sample, this clonotype was seen many times. This chain connects TRBV15 to TRBJ2-7, with D unresolved. The germline gives CDR1 LNHNV, CDR2 YYDKDF (reference sequence). This CDR3 has 13 amino acids. V dropped 1 base and J dropped 2 bases, with 6 bases sitting between them. The CDR3 DNA follows: TGTGCCACCAGCAGAGGATCCACCTACGAGCAGTACTTC. This translates into CATSRGSTYEQYF.

This clonotype was detected many times. The CDR3 nucleotides are TGCGCCAGCAGCTTGGATCAGGGCGGGGGGACTGAAGCTTTCTTT. This encodes CASSLDQGGGTEAFF. The V and J genes are TRBV5-1 and TRBJ1-1; perhaps TRBD1 as D (5 bases). Trimming stripped 0 bases from V and 5 bases from J, with 14 bases between. The CDR3 extends over 15 amino acids. Germline CDR1 is SGHRS and CDR2 is YFSETQ.

The table lists this clonotype with many counts. CDR3 sequence: CASSEWLGGYGYYEQYF. The CDR3 nucleotides are TGTGCCAGCAGTGAATGGCTCGGGGGGTACGGTTACTACGAGCAGTACTTC. This chain uses TRBV6-1 with TRBJ2-7; 7 bases line up with TRBD2. Germline V gives CDR1 MNHNS, CDR2 SASEGT. V lost 2 bases and J lost 3; bases outside the gene matches: 13. The CDR3 has 17 amino acids.

The V and J genes are TRBV4-1 and TRBJ2-7; 11 nucleotides agree with TRBD1. CDR3 size: 15 residues. Trimming at V came to 2 bases and at J to 5 bases, leaving 5 bases not matched to a gene. Germline-derived CDR1 and CDR2 are MGHRA and YSYEKL. The CDR3: CASSQPGQGVHEQYF. The CDR3 bases are TGCGCCAGCAGCCAACCGGGACAGGGGGTTCACGAGCAGTACTTC.

J is TRBJ2-1 and V is TRBV14; D perhaps matches TRBD1 (6 bases). Germline V gene data show CDR1 as SGHDN and CDR2 as FVKESK. The CDR3 covers 16 residues. With 1 base removed from V and 3 bases from J, the gap between germline ends came to 13 bases. The CDR3 DNA follows: TGTGCCAGCAGCCAAGGAACAGGGTTAGGCTACAATGAGCAGTTCTTC. The encoded protein is CASSQGTGLGYNEQFF.

The J gene is TRBJ2-3, the V gene TRBV11-3; no firm D call. V lost 1 base, J lost 0 bases, and 11 bases lay in between. Germline V gene sequence: CDR1 SGHNT, CDR2 YENEEA. This CDR3 is built from 16 residues. The CDR3 nucleotides read TGTGCCAGCAGCTTAGGTATGGGGAAAAGCACAGATACGCAGTATTTT. Protein sequence: CASSLGMGKSTDTQYF. The whole variable domain, filled in from reference TRBV11-3 and TRBJ2-3, reads EAGVVQSPRYKIIEKKQPVAFWCNPISGHNTLYWYLQNLGQGPELLIRYENEEAVDDSQLPKDRFSAERLKGVDSTLKIQPAELGDSAVYLCASSLGMGKSTDTQYFGPGTRLTVL.

This clonotype has more than one count but fewer than ten. A read error is possible here, since a much larger clone lies one base away. The V and J genes are TRBV11-2 and TRBJ1-1; D remains ambiguous. Germline CDR1 is SGHAT and CDR2 is FQNNGV. The CDR3 length is 13 residues. The CDR3, as DNA: TGTGCCAGCAGCTTATTGAAAAACACTGGAGCTTTCTTT. As protein: CASSLLKNTGAFF.

This chain links TRBV19 with TRBJ1-6, with 7 bases aligning to TRBD1. The CDR3 is 16 residues long. In germline, CDR1 is LNHDA, CDR2 SQIVND (reference sequence). Germline trimming cut 9 bases from V and 6 bases from J; bases unmatched to any gene: 14. The DNA of the CDR3 is TGTGCCAGCTCGTATCTCCTCGGGACAGCTAATTCACCCCTCCACTTT. It translates to CASSYLLGTANSPLHF.

In this sample, this clonotype turned up many times. V and J are TRBV2 and TRBJ1-1; 9 positions match TRBD1. Losses at the gene ends were 7 bases for V and 1 base for J; bases not matched to a gene: 4. This CDR3 is 14 amino acids long. Per the germline V gene, CDR1 is SNHLY and CDR2 is FYNNEI. As DNA, the CDR3 is TGTGCCAGCATAAGGACAGGGGCGAACACTGAAGCTTTCTTT. It encodes CASIRTGANTEAFF. Combining the CDR3 with reference TRBV2 and TRBJ1-1 gives the whole variable domain EPEVTQTPSHQVTQMGQEVILRCVPISNHLYFYWYRQILGQKVEFLVSFYNNEISEKSEIFDDQFSVERPDGSNFTLKIRSTKLEDSAMYFCASIRTGANTEAFFGQGTRLTVV.

V usage is TRBV12-3 or TRBV12-4 and J usage is TRBJ2-7; D might be TRBD1 (6 bases). The V end lost 1 base, the J end lost 0 bases, and 7 bases lay between the germline ends. The CDR3 consists of 14 residues. CDR3 loop: CASSLETGSYEQYF. In nucleotides, the CDR3 is TGTGCCAGCAGTTTAGAGACAGGCTCCTACGAGCAGTACTTC.

This clonotype occurred many times. The V gene is TRBV11-1, the J gene TRBJ2-1; 8 positions match TRBD1. Germline values: CDR1 SGHAT, CDR2 FQDESV (reference sequence). This CDR3 has 15 residues. Trimming took 5 bases from V and 6 from J; bases not matched to a gene: 9. This CDR3 reads CASSLPGQGRNEQFF. The CDR3, as DNA: TGTGCCAGCAGCCTTCCCGGACAGGGTCGCAATGAGCAGTTCTTC.

This clonotype has only a few counts. This chain joins TRBV19 and TRBJ2-7, with D possibly being TRBD2 (6 bases). There are 14 residues in the CDR3. V shed 3 bases and J shed 0 bases, with 9 bases lying between them. Germline CDR1 is LNHDA and CDR2 is SQIVND (reference sequence). The CDR3 bases are TGTGCCAGTAGTATGGGACTCTACTCCTACGAGCAGTACTTC. Amino acid sequence: CASSMGLYSYEQYF.

This clonotype was picked up many times. The chain carries TRBV6-1 and TRBJ1-1; the D is unclear. This CDR3 comprises 15 residues. In germline, CDR1 is MNHNS, CDR2 SASEGT. Deletions cut 6 bases from V and 1 base from J, with 15 bases between. CDR3 sequence reads: CASRELYNTNTEAFF. The CDR3 nucleotides read TGTGCCAGCAGAGAACTATACAACACGAACACTGAAGCTTTCTTT.

This clonotype occurred many times. CDR3 protein: CASSPRAVGTYNSPLHF. The DNA for the CDR3 is TGTGCCAGCAGTCCCCGGGCGGTGGGAACCTATAATTCACCCCTCCACTTT. The chain combines TRBV6-1 with TRBJ1-6; D is undetermined. Between the trimmed V and J ends, which lost 5 bases and 2 bases, there was a span of 16 bases. Germline V gives CDR1 MNHNS, CDR2 SASEGT. The CDR3 has 17 residues.

This clonotype was picked up many times. The genes are TRBV28 and TRBJ1-2; TRBD1 might be the D (5 bases). This CDR3 is built from 17 residues. Germline CDR1 is MDHEN and CDR2 is SYDVKM. Trimming shortened V by 2 bases and J by 6 bases, and 22 bases separated the two germline ends. The CDR3 DNA follows: TGTGCCAGCAGTTTAGGGGGGGGGGGTGTTCGTCGGGATGGCTACACCTTC. It codes for CASSLGGGGVRRDGYTF.

Points on this clonotype: Being one base from a much bigger clone, this may be a read error. The CDR3 region is CASSTSFRDRVFVGTEAFF. CDR3 nucleotide sequence: TGTGCCAGCAGCACGAGCTTCCGGGACAGGGTTTTTGTGGGGACTGAAGCTTTCTTT. The gene calls are TRBV7-2 and TRBJ1-1, with 9 bases aligning to TRBD1. The CDR3 loop spans 19 amino acids. Germline CDR1 and CDR2: SGHTA and FQGNSA. V trimming: 5 bases; J trimming: 5 bases; junction bases outside the gene matches: 21.

This clonotype was detected only once. The chain carries TRBV3-1 and TRBJ1-5; the D is unclear. Germline CDR1 is LGHDT and CDR2 is YNNKEL (reference sequence). The CDR3 extends over 14 amino acids. V lost 2 bases to trimming and J lost 0 bases, with 5 bases between them. Here the CDR3 reads CASSQLNSNQPQHF. The CDR3 nucleotides read TGTGCCAGCAGCCAACTAAATAGCAATCAGCCCCAGCATTTT.